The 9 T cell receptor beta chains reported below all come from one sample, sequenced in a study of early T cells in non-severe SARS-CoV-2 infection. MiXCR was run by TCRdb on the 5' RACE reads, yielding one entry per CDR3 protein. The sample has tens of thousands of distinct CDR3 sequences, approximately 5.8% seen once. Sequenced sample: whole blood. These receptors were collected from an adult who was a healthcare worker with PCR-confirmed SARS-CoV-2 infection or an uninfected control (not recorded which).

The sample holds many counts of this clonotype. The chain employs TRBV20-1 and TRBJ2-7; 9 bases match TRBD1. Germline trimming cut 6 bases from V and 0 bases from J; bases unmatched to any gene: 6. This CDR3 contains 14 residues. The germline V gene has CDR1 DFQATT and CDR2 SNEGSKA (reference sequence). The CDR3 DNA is TGCAGTGCCCGGGGACAGGGAAGCTCCTACGAGCAGTACTTC. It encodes CSARGQGSSYEQYF.

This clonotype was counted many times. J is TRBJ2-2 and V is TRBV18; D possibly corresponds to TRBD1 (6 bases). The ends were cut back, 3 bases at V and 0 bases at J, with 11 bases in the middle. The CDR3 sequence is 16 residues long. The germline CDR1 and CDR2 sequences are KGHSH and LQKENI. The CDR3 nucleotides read TGTGCCAGCTCACCTATGGGGGCCGCGAACACCGGGGAGCTGTTTTTT. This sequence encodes CASSPMGAANTGELFF.

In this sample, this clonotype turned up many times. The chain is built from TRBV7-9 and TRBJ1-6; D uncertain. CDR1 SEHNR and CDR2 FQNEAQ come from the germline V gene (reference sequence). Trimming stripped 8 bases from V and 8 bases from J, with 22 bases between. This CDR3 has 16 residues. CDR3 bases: TGTGCCAGCGTGAGATCGGACTCACCACGGGATTCACCCCTCCACTTT. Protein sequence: CASVRSDSPRDSPLHF.

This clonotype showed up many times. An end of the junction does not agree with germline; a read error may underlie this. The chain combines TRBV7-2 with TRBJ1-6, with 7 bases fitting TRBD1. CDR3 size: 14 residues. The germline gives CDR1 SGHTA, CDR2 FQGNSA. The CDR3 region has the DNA TGTGCCAGCAGCTTAGACAGGGGTTTTTCACCCCTCCATTTT. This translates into CASSLDRGFSPLHF.

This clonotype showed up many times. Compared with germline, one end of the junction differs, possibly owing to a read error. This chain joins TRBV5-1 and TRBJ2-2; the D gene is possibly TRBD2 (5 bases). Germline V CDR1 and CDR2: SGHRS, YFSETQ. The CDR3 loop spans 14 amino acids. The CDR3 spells CASSSGENAGELFF. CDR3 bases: TGCGCCAGCAGCTCCGGGGAGAACGCCGGGGAGCTGTTTTTT.

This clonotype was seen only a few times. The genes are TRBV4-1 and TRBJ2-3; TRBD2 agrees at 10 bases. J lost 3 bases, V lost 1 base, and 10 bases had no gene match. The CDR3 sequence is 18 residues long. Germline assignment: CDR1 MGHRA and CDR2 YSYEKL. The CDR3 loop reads CASSQGASGGGATDTQYF. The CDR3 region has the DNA TGCGCCAGCAGCCAAGGTGCTAGCGGGGGAGGGGCGACAGATACGCAGTATTTT.

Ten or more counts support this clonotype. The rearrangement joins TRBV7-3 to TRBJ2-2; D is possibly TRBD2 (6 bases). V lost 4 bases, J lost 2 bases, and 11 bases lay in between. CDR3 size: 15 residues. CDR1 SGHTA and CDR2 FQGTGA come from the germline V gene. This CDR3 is CASSYGTRNTGELFF. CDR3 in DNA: TGTGCCAGCAGCTACGGGACTCGTAACACCGGGGAGCTGTTTTTT.

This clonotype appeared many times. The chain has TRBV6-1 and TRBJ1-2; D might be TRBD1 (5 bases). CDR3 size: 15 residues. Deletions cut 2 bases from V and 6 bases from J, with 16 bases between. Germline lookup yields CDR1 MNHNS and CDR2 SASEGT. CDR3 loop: CASSEQRTRSHGYTF. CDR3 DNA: TGTGCCAGCAGTGAACAACGGACAAGGTCACATGGCTACACCTTC.

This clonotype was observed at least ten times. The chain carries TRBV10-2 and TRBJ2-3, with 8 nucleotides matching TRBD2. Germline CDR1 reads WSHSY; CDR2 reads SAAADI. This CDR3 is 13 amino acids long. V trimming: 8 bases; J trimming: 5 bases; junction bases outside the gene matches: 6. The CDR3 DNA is TGCGCCAGCCTGACTGCGGGAGGAGATACGCAGTATTTT. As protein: CASLTAGGDTQYF.